The 13 T cell receptor beta chains listed next were all sequenced from one sample in a study of OX40 agonist ivuxolimab in advanced cancers. Produced via immunoSEQ multiplex PCR; TCRdb's table is partial and in-frame only. The table lists about 90,000 clones, roughly 91% of them singletons, with about 0.3% in the top ten. This specimen was CD4+ or CD8+ T cells sorted from blood, taken in a trial of the OX40 agonist ivuxolimab. All receptors derive from an adult with an advanced solid tumor such as melanoma, head and neck, liver or kidney cancer.

This clone was observed a few times. V usage is TRBV7-2 and J usage is TRBJ2-7; maybe TRBD2 (6 bases). Per the germline V gene, CDR1 is SGHTA and CDR2 is FQGNSA. V gave up 2 bases and J gave up 0 bases, with 8 bases separating them. The CDR3 extends over 14 amino acids. This CDR3 reads CASSLTGSSYEQYF. Here the CDR3 DNA reads TGTGCCAGCAGCTTAACCGGGAGCTCCTACGAGCAGTACTTC.

V usage is TRBV5-1 and J usage is TRBJ2-7; tentatively, D is TRBD1 (9 bases). This CDR3 contains 18 residues. CDR1 and CDR2 (germline): SGHRS, YFSETQ. V lost 2 bases to trimming and J lost 4 bases, with 25 bases between them. The CDR3 is CASSLQGAHSGSMYEQYF. The CDR3 DNA sequence: TGCGCCAGCAGCTTACAGGGGGCGCACAGCGGGAGCATGTACGAGCAGTACTTC.

The V gene is TRBV15, the J gene TRBJ1-3, with TRBD1 matching 8 bases. The CDR3 consists of 15 residues. Per germline, CDR1 LNHNV and CDR2 YYDKDF (reference sequence). J lost 4 bases, V lost 0 bases, and 2 bases had no gene match. The CDR3 reads CATSRDSGGGNTIYF. In DNA form, the CDR3 reads TGTGCCACCAGCAGAGATTCAGGGGGCGGAAACACCATATATTTT.

The chain links TRBV5-1 to TRBJ2-3; no definite D call. Between the trimmed V and J ends, which lost 0 bases and 2 bases, there was a span of 7 bases. The V gene's germline CDR1 is SGHRS and CDR2 YFSETQ. The CDR3 consists of 14 residues. This chain's CDR3 is CASSLASPTDTQYF. As DNA, the CDR3 is TGCGCCAGCAGCTTGGCCTCTCCCACAGATACGCAGTATTTT.

The chain uses TRBV5-5 and TRBJ2-7; 9 bases are shared with TRBD2. V lost 0 bases and J lost 2; bases outside the gene matches: 3. The germline V gene has CDR1 SGHKS and CDR2 YYEKEE (reference sequence). The CDR3 runs to 15 residues. The CDR3 is CASSLASGTTYEQYF. The CDR3 nucleotides read TGTGCCAGCAGCTTGGCTAGCGGGACAACCTACGAGCAGTACTTC.

The CDR3 nucleotides are TGCGCCAGCAGCCAAGGAGGCAGGGACAATCAGCCCCAGCATTTT. This encodes CASSQGGRDNQPQHF. This rearrangement joins TRBV4-3 to TRBJ1-5; D might be TRBD1 (5 bases). CDR1 LGHNA and CDR2 YSLEER come from the germline V gene. The CDR3 is 15 residues long. V gave up 1 base and J gave up 3 bases, with 10 bases separating them.

This chain uses TRBV28 with TRBJ1-5; D ambiguous. Trimming took off 3 bases at V and 7 bases at J, with 7 bases between the two ends. Germline V gives CDR1 MDHEN, CDR2 SYDVKM. This CDR3 is 12 amino acids long. CDR3 sequence (DNA): TGTGCCAGCAGTTTGTCTGGACAGCCCCAGCATTTT. Amino acids: CASSLSGQPQHF.

The J gene is TRBJ2-2, the V gene TRBV10-3, with 8 nucleotides matching TRBD2. Germline V CDR1 and CDR2: ENHRY, SYGVKD. The ends lost 3 bases at V and 6 bases at J; junction bases unmatched: 3. The CDR3 is 14 amino acids. The chain's CDR3 is CAISDDGRAGELFF. The CDR3 nucleotides are TGTGCCATCAGTGATGACGGGAGGGCCGGGGAGCTGTTTTTT.

CDR3 region: CATSRQGAGGYTF. The CDR3, as DNA: TGTGCCACCAGCAGACAGGGGGCGGGTGGCTACACCTTC. The V gene is TRBV15, the J gene TRBJ1-2; TRBD1 aligns across 8 bases. The V gene's germline CDR1 is LNHNV and CDR2 YYDKDF (reference sequence). The CDR3 runs 13 residues. Trimming at V came to 2 bases and at J to 7 bases, leaving 3 bases not matched to a gene.

The rearrangement links TRBV9 to TRBJ2-7, with TRBD1 as a possible D gene (5 bases). The CDR3 loop spans 14 amino acids. Trimming removed 2 bases at V and 3 bases at J, with 12 bases between. From germline, CDR1 is SGDLS and CDR2 YYNGEE. The CDR3 DNA is TGTGCCAGCAGCGTTCGACAGCTTGACTACGAGCAGTACTTC. It encodes CASSVRQLDYEQYF.

The rearrangement uses TRBV2 and TRBJ2-1; 11 bases are shared with TRBD2. In germline, CDR1 is SNHLY, CDR2 FYNNEI. The junction had 2 bases not matched to a gene; V was cut back by 3 bases and J by 10 bases. CDR3 length: 13 amino acids. CDR3 amino acids: CASSEASGGEQFF. CDR3 DNA: TGTGCCAGCAGTGAGGCTAGCGGGGGGGAGCAGTTCTTC.

The V and J genes are TRBV5-1 and TRBJ2-3; D unclear. Germline V gene data show CDR1 as SGHRS and CDR2 as YFSETQ. CDR3 length equals 14 residues. The ends were cut back, 0 bases at V and 1 base at J, with 6 bases in the middle. The CDR3 loop is CASSLAVGTDTQYF. As DNA, the CDR3 is TGCGCCAGCAGCTTGGCGGTGGGCACAGATACGCAGTATTTT.

The rearrangement joins TRBV19 to TRBJ1-2; D may be TRBD1 (6 bases). The CDR3 has 11 residues. Trimming cost V 9 bases and J 5 bases, with 10 bases left between them. Germline loops: CDR1 LNHDA, CDR2 SQIVND (reference sequence). The CDR3 DNA reads as TGTGCCAGCTGGACAGCTTATGGCTACACCTTC. Translation gives CASWTAYGYTF.